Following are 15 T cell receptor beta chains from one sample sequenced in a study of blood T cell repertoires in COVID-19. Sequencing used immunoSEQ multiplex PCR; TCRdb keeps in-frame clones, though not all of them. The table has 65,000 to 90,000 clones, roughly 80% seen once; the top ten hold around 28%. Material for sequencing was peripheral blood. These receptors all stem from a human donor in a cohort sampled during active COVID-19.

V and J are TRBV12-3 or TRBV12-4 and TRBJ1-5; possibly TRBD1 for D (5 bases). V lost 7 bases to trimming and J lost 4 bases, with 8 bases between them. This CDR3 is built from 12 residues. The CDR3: CASNRGNQPQHF. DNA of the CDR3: TGTGCCAGCAATAGGGGAAATCAGCCCCAGCATTTT.

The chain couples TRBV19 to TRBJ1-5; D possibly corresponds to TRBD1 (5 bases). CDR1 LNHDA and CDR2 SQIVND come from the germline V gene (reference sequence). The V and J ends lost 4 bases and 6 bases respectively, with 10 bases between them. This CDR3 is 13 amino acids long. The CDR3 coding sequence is TGTGCCAGTAGTAGCGGGGGAACTCAGCCCCAGCATTTT. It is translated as CASSSGGTQPQHF.

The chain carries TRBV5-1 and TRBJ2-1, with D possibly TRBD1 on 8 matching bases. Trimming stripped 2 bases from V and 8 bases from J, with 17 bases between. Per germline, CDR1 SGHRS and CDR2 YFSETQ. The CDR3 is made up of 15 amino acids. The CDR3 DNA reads TGCGCCAGCAGCTTTCAACAGGGGGGGTTCGATGAGCAGTTCTTC. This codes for CASSFQQGGFDEQFF.

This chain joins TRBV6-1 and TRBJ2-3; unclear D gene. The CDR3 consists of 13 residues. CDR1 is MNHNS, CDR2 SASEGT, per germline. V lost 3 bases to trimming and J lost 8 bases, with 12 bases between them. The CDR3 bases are TGTGCCAGCAGTGAGAGGCCCGCTACTACGCAGTATTTT. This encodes CASSERPATTQYF.

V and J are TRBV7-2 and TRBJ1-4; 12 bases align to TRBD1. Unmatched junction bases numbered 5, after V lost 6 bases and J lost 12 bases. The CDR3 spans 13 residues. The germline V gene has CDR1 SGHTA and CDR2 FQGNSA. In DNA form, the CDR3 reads TGTGCCAGCAGTACCCGGGACAGGGGGCAACTGTTTTTT. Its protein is CASSTRDRGQLFF.

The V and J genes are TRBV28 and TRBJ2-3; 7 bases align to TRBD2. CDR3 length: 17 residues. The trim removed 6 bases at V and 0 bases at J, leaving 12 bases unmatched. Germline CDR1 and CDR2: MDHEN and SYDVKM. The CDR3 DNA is TGTGCCAGCAGCCCTACTTATGGGAGGGATAGCACAGATACGCAGTATTTT. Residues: CASSPTYGRDSTDTQYF.

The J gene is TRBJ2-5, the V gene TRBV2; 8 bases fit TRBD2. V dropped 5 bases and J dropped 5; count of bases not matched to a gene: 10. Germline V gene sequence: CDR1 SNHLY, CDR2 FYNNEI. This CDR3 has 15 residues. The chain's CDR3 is CASSPLAGPTETQYF. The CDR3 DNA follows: TGTGCCAGCAGTCCCCTAGCGGGCCCCACGGAGACCCAGTACTTC.

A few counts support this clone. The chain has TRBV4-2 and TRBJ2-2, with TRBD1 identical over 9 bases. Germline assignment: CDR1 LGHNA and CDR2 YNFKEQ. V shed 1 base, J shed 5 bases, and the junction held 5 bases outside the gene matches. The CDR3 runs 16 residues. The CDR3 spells CASSQVGQGPTGELFF. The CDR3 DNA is TGTGCCAGCAGCCAAGTGGGACAGGGCCCTACCGGGGAGCTGTTTTTT.

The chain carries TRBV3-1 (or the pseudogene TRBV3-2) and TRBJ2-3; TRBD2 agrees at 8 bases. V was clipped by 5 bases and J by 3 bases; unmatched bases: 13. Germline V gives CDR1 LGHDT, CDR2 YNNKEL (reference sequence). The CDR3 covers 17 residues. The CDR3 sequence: CASSSIGRGGPTDTQYF. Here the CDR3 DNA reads TGTGCCAGCAGCTCGATCGGGAGGGGGGGACCAACAGATACGCAGTATTTT.

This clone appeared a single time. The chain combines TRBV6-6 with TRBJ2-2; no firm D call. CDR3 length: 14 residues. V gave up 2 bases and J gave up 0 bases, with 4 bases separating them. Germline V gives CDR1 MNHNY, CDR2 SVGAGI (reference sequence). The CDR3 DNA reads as TGTGCCAGCAGTTACGAGACGAACACCGGGGAGCTGTTTTTT. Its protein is CASSYETNTGELFF.

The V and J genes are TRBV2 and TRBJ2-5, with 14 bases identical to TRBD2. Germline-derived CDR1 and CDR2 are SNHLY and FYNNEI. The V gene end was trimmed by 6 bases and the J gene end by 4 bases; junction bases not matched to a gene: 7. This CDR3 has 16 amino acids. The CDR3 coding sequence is TGTGCCAGCAGACTGACTAGCGGGGGGGCTCCAGAGACCCAGTACTTC. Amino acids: CASRLTSGGAPETQYF.

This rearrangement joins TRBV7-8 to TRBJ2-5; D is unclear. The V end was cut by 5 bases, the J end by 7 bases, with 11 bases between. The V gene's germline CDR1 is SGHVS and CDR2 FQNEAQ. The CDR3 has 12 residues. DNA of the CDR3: TGTGCCAGCAGCCCCCAGTCCTGGACCCAGTACTTC. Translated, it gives CASSPQSWTQYF. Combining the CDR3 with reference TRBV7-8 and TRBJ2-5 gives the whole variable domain GAGVSQSPRYKVAKRGQDVALRCDPISGHVSLFWYQQALGQGPEFLTYFQNEAQLDKSGLPSDRFFAERPEGSVSTLKIQRTQQEDSAVYLCASSPQSWTQYFGPGTRLLVL.

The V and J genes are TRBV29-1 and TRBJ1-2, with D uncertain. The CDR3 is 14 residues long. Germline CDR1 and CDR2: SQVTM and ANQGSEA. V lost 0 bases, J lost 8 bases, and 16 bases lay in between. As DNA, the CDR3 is TGCAGCGTTGAAGAACCCCGGAAAGCGAAAGGCTACACCTTC. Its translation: CSVEEPRKAKGYTF. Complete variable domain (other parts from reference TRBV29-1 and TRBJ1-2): SAVISQKPSRDICQRGTSLTIQCQVDSQVTMMFWYRQQPGQSLTLIATANQGSEATYESGFVIDKFPISRPNLTFSTLTVSNMSPEDSSIYLCSVEEPRKAKGYTFGSGTRLTVV.

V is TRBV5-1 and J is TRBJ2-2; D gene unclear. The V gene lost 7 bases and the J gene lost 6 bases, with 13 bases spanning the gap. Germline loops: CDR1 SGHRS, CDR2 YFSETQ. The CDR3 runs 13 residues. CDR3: CASREVFAGELFF. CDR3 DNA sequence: TGCGCCAGCCGTGAGGTGTTCGCCGGGGAGCTGTTTTTT.

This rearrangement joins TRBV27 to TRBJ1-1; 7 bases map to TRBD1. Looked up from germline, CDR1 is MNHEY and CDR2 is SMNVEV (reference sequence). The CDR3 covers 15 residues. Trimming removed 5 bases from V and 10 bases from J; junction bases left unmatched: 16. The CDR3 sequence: CASSTRTGAARGAFF. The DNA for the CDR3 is TGTGCCAGCAGTACCAGAACAGGGGCCGCTCGGGGAGCTTTCTTT.